This T cell receptor beta chain was documented in a study of cytomegalovirus exposure and HLA in healthy donors. Primers: 60 Vbeta forward and 13 Jbeta reverse. This table comes from immunoSEQ multiplex PCR, and its TCRdb copy is limited to in-frame clones, with some not included. The profile covers some 150,000 clones, with roughly 77% appearing a single time and roughly 1.7% taken by the ten largest. Unmatched junction bases numbered 12, after V lost 6 bases and J lost 4 bases. Germline assignment: CDR1 MGHRA and CDR2 YSYEKL. The CDR3 consists of 16 residues. Notes on this clone: Its antigen is unidentified.

The study, taken as a whole, reports: Prediction of most subjects' HLA-A and HLA-B alleles by TCR beta sequences was reportedly accurate.

The sequenced material came from PBMCs. The source of this sequence is a woman aged 25 to 39 in good health and CMV-seronegative. The J gene is TRBJ2-1, the V gene TRBV4-1; 7 bases are a match to TRBD1. In DNA, the CDR3 is TGCGCCAGCAGTCATGGACAGGACCATCCTTACAATGAGCAGTTCTTC. Its protein product is CASSHGQDHPYNEQFF.